This T cell receptor (beta chain) was sequenced in a study of cytomegalovirus exposure and HLA in healthy donors. General study points: Later on, analysis showed that most CMV-associated TCR beta chains appeared to be HLA-restricted.

The primer mix had 60 Vbeta and 13 Jbeta primers. The repertoire was sequenced with immunoSEQ multiplex PCR; TCRdb's copy has only in-frame clones and lacks some. The repertoire holds around 150,000 clones, with under 70% as singletons. This CDR3 has 14 residues. CDR1 SGHTA and CDR2 FQGNSA come from the germline V gene. V dropped 4 bases and J dropped 2 bases, with 11 bases sitting between them. Notes on this clone: Its target is not known.

This chain links TRBV7-2 with TRBJ2-5; perhaps TRBD1 as D (6 bases). The TCR originated in a woman aged 60 to 75 in good health and CMV-seronegative. Sequenced material: PBMCs. The CDR3 coding sequence is TGTGCCAGCAGCTCGCTGGGGGCTCAAGAGACCCAGTACTTC. It specifies CASSSLGAQETQYF.